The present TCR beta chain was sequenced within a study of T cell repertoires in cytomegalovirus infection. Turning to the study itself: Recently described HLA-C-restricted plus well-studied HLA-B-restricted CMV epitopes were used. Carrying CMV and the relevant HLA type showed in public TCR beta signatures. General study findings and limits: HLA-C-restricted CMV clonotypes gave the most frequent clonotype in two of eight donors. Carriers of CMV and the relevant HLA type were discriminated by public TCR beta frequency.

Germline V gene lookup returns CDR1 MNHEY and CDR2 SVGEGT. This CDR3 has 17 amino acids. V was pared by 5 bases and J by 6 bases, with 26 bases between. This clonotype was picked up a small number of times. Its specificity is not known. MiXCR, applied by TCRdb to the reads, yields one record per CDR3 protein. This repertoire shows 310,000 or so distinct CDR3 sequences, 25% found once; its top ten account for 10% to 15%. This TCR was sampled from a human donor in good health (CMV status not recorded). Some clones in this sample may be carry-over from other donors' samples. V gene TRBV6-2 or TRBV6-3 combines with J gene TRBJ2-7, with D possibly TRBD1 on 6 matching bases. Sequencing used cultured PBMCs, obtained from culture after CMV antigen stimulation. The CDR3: CASSERGRGFRSAEQYF. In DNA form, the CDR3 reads TGTGCCAGCAGTGAACGTGGCAGGGGTTTTCGATCAGCCGAGCAGTACTTC.